Each of the 21 T cell receptor beta chains below was sequenced from the same sample in a study of cytomegalovirus exposure and HLA in healthy donors. Primers for the PCR totalled 60 Vbeta and 13 Jbeta. The repertoire was sequenced with immunoSEQ multiplex PCR; TCRdb's copy has only in-frame clones and lacks some. The table records 150,000 or so clones, about three quarters of them present only once. Sequencing was performed on PBMCs. These receptors all come from a man aged 35-49 years in good health and CMV-seropositive.

This clone showed up just once. V and J are TRBV27 and TRBJ2-1, with 7 positions matching TRBD1. The CDR3 runs to 15 residues. The trim removed 6 bases at V and 6 bases at J, leaving 11 bases unmatched. Germline V gene data show CDR1 as MNHEY and CDR2 as SMNVEV (reference sequence). DNA for the CDR3: TGTGCCAGCAGCCCACGACAGGGTATAAGCAATGAGCAGTTCTTC. Amino acid sequence: CASSPRQGISNEQFF.

This clone was recorded only once. The chain carries TRBV28 and TRBJ2-3; 11 nucleotides align to TRBD2. With V trimmed by 4 bases and J by 4 bases, 7 bases remained unmatched. CDR1 and CDR2 (germline): MDHEN, SYDVKM. This CDR3 has 16 amino acids. CDR3: CASSYATSGRADTQYF. For the CDR3, the DNA is TGTGCCAGCAGTTACGCAACTAGCGGGAGAGCAGATACGCAGTATTTT.

The rearrangement joins TRBV5-4 to TRBJ1-3; no firm D call. The germline V and J ends were trimmed by 0 bases and 0 bases, with 7 bases remaining between them. In germline, CDR1 is SGHNT, CDR2 YYREEE (reference sequence). This CDR3 comprises 15 residues. This CDR3 reads CASSLDSLSGNTIYF. The CDR3 DNA reads as TGTGCCAGCAGCTTGGACAGTCTCTCTGGAAACACCATATATTTT.

The CDR3 loop reads CASSLVADRGLEQYF. The CDR3 DNA sequence: TGTGCCAGCAGCTTAGTAGCGGACAGGGGGCTCGAGCAGTACTTC. The chain combines TRBV7-9 with TRBJ2-7; 11 positions agree with TRBD1. In germline, CDR1 is SEHNR, CDR2 FQNEAQ (reference sequence). This CDR3 spans 15 amino acids. Trimming removed 1 base from V and 6 bases from J; junction bases left unmatched: 5.

The rearrangement links TRBV6-1 to TRBJ2-1; 7 nucleotides agree with TRBD2. V gave up 8 bases and J gave up 7 bases; unmatched junction bases: 14. Germline V gene data show CDR1 as MNHNS and CDR2 as SASEGT. This CDR3 is built from 15 residues. The CDR3 coding sequence is TGTGCCAGCCAACCCCTGGCGGGAGTAAGGAATGAGCAGTTCTTC. Translated, it gives CASQPLAGVRNEQFF.

The rearrangement joins TRBV29-1 to TRBJ2-2, with a possible D match to TRBD1 (5 bases). The CDR3 loop spans 15 amino acids. CDR1 is SQVTM, CDR2 ANQGSEA, per germline. Deletions cut 3 bases from V and 0 bases from J, with 11 bases between. The CDR3 loop reads CSVDVQGTNTGELFF. CDR3 in DNA: TGCAGCGTTGACGTCCAGGGTACGAACACCGGGGAGCTGTTTTTT.

This clone was found once. The genes are TRBV28 and TRBJ2-7; D may be TRBD2 (6 bases). The CDR3 loop spans 14 amino acids. Germline lookup yields CDR1 MDHEN and CDR2 SYDVKM. V lost 2 bases and J lost 4, with 12 bases in between. CDR3 in amino acids: CASSLGGMKYEQYF. In DNA, the CDR3 is TGTGCCAGCAGTTTAGGAGGGATGAAGTACGAGCAGTACTTC.

This clone was observed a few times. V and J are TRBV10-2 and TRBJ2-3; D not resolved. The CDR3 loop spans 13 amino acids. V lost 10 bases and J lost 3, with 14 bases in between. Germline V gene lookup returns CDR1 WSHSY and CDR2 SAAADI. This CDR3 reads CAILNWATDTQYF. Written as DNA, the CDR3 is TGCGCCATCTTGAACTGGGCGACAGATACGCAGTATTTT.

The chain has TRBV9 and TRBJ2-2; TRBD2 matches at 7 bases. Per the germline V gene, CDR1 is SGDLS and CDR2 is YYNGEE. V dropped 4 bases and J dropped 7; count of bases not matched to a gene: 16. The CDR3 is 17 residues long. CDR3: CASSRGSSVPGGGELFF. In DNA, the CDR3 is TGTGCCAGCAGCAGGGGCTCTAGCGTCCCGGGAGGCGGGGAGCTGTTTTTT.

The chain couples TRBV15 to TRBJ2-3; D unresolved. CDR1 is LNHNV and CDR2 is YYDKDF in the germline V gene (reference sequence). With 0 bases removed from V and 5 bases from J, the gap between germline ends came to 9 bases. The length of the CDR3 is 14 residues. This CDR3 reads CATSREGSLDTQYF. The CDR3 DNA reads as TGTGCCACCAGCAGAGAGGGTAGCCTAGATACGCAGTATTTT.

The chain links TRBV9 to TRBJ2-1; D perhaps matches TRBD2 (7 bases). The CDR3 runs to 16 residues. Germline values: CDR1 SGDLS, CDR2 YYNGEE. The V gene lost 3 bases and the J gene lost 4 bases, with 17 bases spanning the gap. This chain's CDR3 is CASSGGLGGVYNEQFF. For the CDR3, the DNA is TGTGCCAGCAGCGGAGGGCTAGGGGGGGTATACAATGAGCAGTTCTTC.

The chain uses TRBV5-1 and TRBJ2-5; 11 bases line up with TRBD2. The end of the DNA aligns better with TRBJ2-7, so the J call may be wrong. Germline loops: CDR1 SGHRS, CDR2 YFSETQ. CDR3 size: 17 residues. The DNA of the CDR3 is TGCGCCAGCAGCACGACTACTAGCGGGAGTAGCTCCTACGAGCAGTACTTC. This translates into CASSTTTSGSSSYEQYF.

This clone was counted only a few times. V gene TRBV5-1 combines with J gene TRBJ2-1; perhaps TRBD1 as D (5 bases). The CDR3 sequence is 12 residues long. Germline loops: CDR1 SGHRS, CDR2 YFSETQ. V gave up 0 bases and J gave up 10 bases, with 8 bases separating them. CDR3 loop: CASSLEGHEQFF. The CDR3 DNA reads as TGCGCCAGCAGCTTGGAGGGGCACGAGCAGTTCTTC. The whole variable domain, filled in from reference TRBV5-1 and TRBJ2-1, reads KAGVTQTPRYLIKTRGQQVTLSCSPISGHRSVSWYQQTPGQGLQFLFEYFSETQRNKGNFPGRFSGRQFSNSRSEMNVSTLELGDSALYLCASSLEGHEQFFGPGTRLTVL.

The CDR3 loop is CASSLDSSYEQYF. The CDR3 DNA reads as TGTGCCAGCAGTCTTGACAGTTCCTACGAGCAGTACTTC. The chain uses TRBV7-7 and TRBJ2-7; D might be TRBD1 (5 bases). Germline V gene lookup returns CDR1 SSHAT and CDR2 FNYEAQ (reference sequence). The CDR3 loop spans 13 amino acids. V lost 6 bases, J lost 1 base, and 10 bases lay in between. Full variable domain (rest looked up from reference TRBV7-7 and TRBJ2-7): GAGVSQSPRYKVTKRGQDVTLRCDPISSHATLYWYQQALGQGPEFLTYFNYEAQPDKSGLPSDRFSAERPEGSISTLTIQRTEQRDSAMYRCASSLDSSYEQYFGPGTRLTVT.

The chain recombines TRBV2 with TRBJ1-1; perhaps TRBD1 as D (5 bases). This CDR3 comprises 13 residues. Germline V gene data show CDR1 as SNHLY and CDR2 as FYNNEI. V was cut by 6 bases and J by 2 bases, with 10 bases left in between. The CDR3 coding sequence is TGTGCCAGCAGGCGACAGCCTAACACTGAAGCTTTCTTT. Amino acids: CASRRQPNTEAFF.

V gene TRBV27 combines with J gene TRBJ2-1; D may be TRBD2 (7 bases). There are 12 residues in the CDR3. The V end lost 6 bases, the J end lost 9 bases, and 12 bases lay between the germline ends. Germline-derived CDR1 and CDR2 are MNHEY and SMNVEV (reference sequence). DNA for the CDR3: TGTGCCAGCAGAAAAGGGGGGGGTGAGCAGTTCTTC. Residues: CASRKGGGEQFF.

This chain connects TRBV6-1 to TRBJ2-3; a weak D match, TRBD2 (6 bases). Trimming pared 4 bases from V and 4 bases from J, leaving 12 bases between. Germline CDR1 is MNHNS and CDR2 is SASEGT. CDR3 length: 14 amino acids. The CDR3 DNA is TGTGCCAGCAGTGCCGGGAGTAGCCCAGATACGCAGTATTTT. It translates to CASSAGSSPDTQYF.

The rearrangement links TRBV30 to TRBJ2-5, with no clear D. The J call could be wrong; TRBJ2-7 is a better fit for the DNA end. This CDR3 has 12 residues. Germline values: CDR1 GTSNPN, CDR2 SVGIG (reference sequence). CDR3 loop: CAWSLQTYEQYF. In nucleotides, the CDR3 is TGTGCCTGGAGTCTACAGACATACGAGCAGTACTTC.

J is TRBJ1-3 and V is TRBV2; no clear D. This CDR3 comprises 12 residues. V was clipped by 1 base and J by 16 bases, with 14 bases between them. Germline CDR1 is SNHLY and CDR2 is FYNNEI. CDR3 nucleotide sequence: TGTGCCAGCAGTGAAGTTCCCGATCCCAGGTATTTT. It codes for CASSEVPDPRYF. Complete variable domain (other parts from reference TRBV2 and TRBJ1-3): EPEVTQTPSHQVTQMGQEVILRCVPISNHLYFYWYRQILGQKVEFLVSFYNNEISEKSEIFDDQFSVERPDGSNFTLKIRSTKLEDSAMYFCASSEVPDPRYFGEGSWLTVV.

This clone has only a few counts. The chain is built from TRBV9 and TRBJ1-2; no definite D call. CDR1 is SGDLS and CDR2 is YYNGEE in the germline V gene. V gave up 0 bases and J gave up 4 bases, with 10 bases separating them. This CDR3 comprises 14 residues. CDR3 residues: CASSVVPEIYGYTF. CDR3 in DNA: TGTGCCAGCAGCGTAGTCCCGGAGATCTATGGCTACACCTTC. Supplemented by reference TRBV9 and TRBJ1-2, the full variable domain reads DSGVTQTPKHLITATGQRVTLRCSPRSGDLSVYWYQQSLDQGLQFLIQYYNGEERAKGNILERFSAQQFPDLHSELNLSSLELGDSALYFCASSVVPEIYGYTFGSGTRLTVV.

V and J are TRBV5-1 and TRBJ1-1, with a tentative D call TRBD1 (5 bases). With 2 bases removed from V and 1 base from J, the gap between germline ends came to 9 bases. The germline V gene encodes CDR1 SGHRS and CDR2 YFSETQ. The CDR3 is made up of 14 amino acids. CDR3 sequence reads: CASSLQTGNTEAFF. CDR3 in DNA: TGCGCCAGCAGCTTACAAACAGGGAACACTGAAGCTTTCTTT.